This passage covers 10 T cell receptor beta chains from one sample sequenced in a study of blood T cell repertoires in COVID-19. Sequenced by immunoSEQ multiplex PCR; TCRdb stores in-frame clones only, minus some. Found here are roughly 120,000 clones, 70% to 80% of them singletons; the top ten hold 3% to 4.5%. Sample: peripheral blood. The source of these receptors is a woman older than 75 with acute or convalescent COVID-19.

J is TRBJ1-1 and V is TRBV7-9; unclear D gene. Germline CDR1 and CDR2: SEHNR and FQNEAQ (reference sequence). This CDR3 has 13 amino acids. The V and J ends lost 5 bases and 2 bases respectively, with 9 bases between them. This chain's CDR3 is CASSPITNTEAFF. CDR3 coding DNA: TGTGCCAGCAGCCCGATTACTAACACTGAAGCTTTCTTT.

V is TRBV9 and J is TRBJ2-2, with D perhaps matching TRBD1 (5 bases). V was trimmed by 4 bases and J by 0 bases, leaving 19 bases between them. CDR1 SGDLS and CDR2 YYNGEE come from the germline V gene. The CDR3 covers 18 residues. The CDR3 DNA sequence: TGTGCCAGCAGCCCCAGGCAGGGTGGCCTTCCGAACACCGGGGAGCTGTTTTTT. This encodes CASSPRQGGLPNTGELFF.

The chain carries TRBV11-2 and TRBJ1-1; 7 nucleotides agree with TRBD1. The CDR3 is made up of 14 amino acids. The V and J ends lost 3 bases and 6 bases, in that order; junction bases with no gene match: 7. Per germline, CDR1 SGHAT and CDR2 FQNNGV. The CDR3 coding sequence is TGTGCCAGCAGCTTCGGGACAGAACTTTCTGAAGCTTTCTTT. This translates into CASSFGTELSEAFF.

The chain combines TRBV6-5 with TRBJ2-3; D uncertain. The length of the CDR3 is 14 residues. V was shortened by 4 bases and J by 2 bases, with 10 bases between the two germline ends. The germline CDR1 and CDR2 sequences are MNHEY and SVGAGI. The CDR3 DNA reads as TGTGCCAGCAGTTTCCCCGCTACCACAGATACGCAGTATTTT. Protein product: CASSFPATTDTQYF.

The rearrangement joins TRBV5-8 to TRBJ1-5; 8 bases fit TRBD1. J lost 4 bases, V lost 1 base, and 4 bases had no gene match. The V gene's germline CDR1 is SGHTS and CDR2 YDEGEE. This CDR3 has 15 residues. As DNA, the CDR3 is TGTGCCAGCAGCTTGTGGACAGGGACGAATCAGCCCCAGCATTTT. This codes for CASSLWTGTNQPQHF.

V gene TRBV7-2 combines with J gene TRBJ1-5, with 7 nucleotides matching TRBD1. J was trimmed by 3 bases and V by 5 bases; bases with no gene match: 7. Germline loops: CDR1 SGHTA, CDR2 FQGNSA. The CDR3 has 15 amino acids. The CDR3 DNA sequence: TGTGCCAGCAGCCCCAGACAGGGTCACAATCAGCCCCAGCATTTT. Translated: CASSPRQGHNQPQHF.

The chain couples TRBV9 to TRBJ1-1; TRBD1 might be the D (6 bases). The CDR3 extends over 15 amino acids. V dropped 0 bases and J dropped 1 base, with 10 bases sitting between them. Germline V CDR1 and CDR2: SGDLS, YYNGEE. CDR3 coding DNA: TGTGCCAGCAGCGTAGGACAGGACGGGAACACTGAAGCTTTCTTT. This gives the protein CASSVGQDGNTEAFF.

The chain combines TRBV7-8 with TRBJ1-2, with 9 bases that match TRBD1. The CDR3 runs 15 residues. V lost 1 base and J lost 2; bases outside the gene matches: 2. Per germline, CDR1 SGHVS and CDR2 FQNEAQ. CDR3: CASSLVGQGNYGYTF. The CDR3 coding sequence is TGTGCCAGCAGCTTAGTGGGACAGGGCAACTATGGCTACACCTTC.

The gene calls are TRBV30 and TRBJ1-1, with a tentative D call TRBD1 (5 bases). V was pared by 2 bases and J by 5 bases, with 12 bases between. This CDR3 has 13 residues. Germline assignment: CDR1 GTSNPN and CDR2 SVGIG (reference sequence). As DNA, the CDR3 is TGTGCCTGGAGTCGTGGGGGGGGGACTGAAGCTTTCTTT. This gives the protein CAWSRGGGTEAFF.

This clone has more than one count but fewer than ten. The genes are TRBV6-5 and TRBJ1-1, with D perhaps TRBD1 (5 bases). This CDR3 is built from 12 residues. CDR1 is MNHEY and CDR2 is SVGAGI in the germline V gene. The CDR3 bases are TGTACGGGGGAGACAGAGAACACTGAAGCTTTCTTT. Amino acids: CTGETENTEAFF.